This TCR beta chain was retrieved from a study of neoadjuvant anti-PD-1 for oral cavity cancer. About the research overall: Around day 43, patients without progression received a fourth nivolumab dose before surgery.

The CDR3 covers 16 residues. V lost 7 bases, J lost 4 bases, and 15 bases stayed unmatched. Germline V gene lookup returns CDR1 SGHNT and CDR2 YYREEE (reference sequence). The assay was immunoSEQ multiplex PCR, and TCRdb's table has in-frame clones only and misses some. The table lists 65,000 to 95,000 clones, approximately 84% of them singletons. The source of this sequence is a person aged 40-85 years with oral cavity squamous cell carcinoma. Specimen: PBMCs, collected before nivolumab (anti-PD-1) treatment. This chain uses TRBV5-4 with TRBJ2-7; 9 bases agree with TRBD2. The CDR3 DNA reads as TGTGCCAGCGGCCCGGGTGGGACTAGCTATCTTTACGAGCAGTACTTC. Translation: CASGPGGTSYLYEQYF.